The 12 T cell receptor beta chains presented below share a single source sample, sequenced in a study of T cells after yellow fever vaccination. TCRdb re-derived calls from the 5' RACE reads in MiXCR, one entry per CDR3 protein. The table has 250,000 to 300,000 distinct CDR3 sequences, 5.2% seen once; the top ten hold around 3.3%. Sample: CD4+ T cells sorted from PBMCs, taken on the day of the yellow fever booster vaccination. These receptors all stem from a man between 18 and 35 years old who received the YFV17D yellow fever vaccine.

The chain employs TRBV3-1 and TRBJ1-6, with TRBD1 as a possible D gene (5 bases). This CDR3 is built from 17 residues. Germline CDR1 reads LGHDT; CDR2 reads YNNKEL (reference sequence). Trimming left V 2 bases short and J 5 bases short, with 16 bases between. The CDR3 DNA reads TGTGCCAGCAGCCAACAAATCTCGGGGGTCCATAATTCACCCCTCCACTTT. Translating gives CASSQQISGVHNSPLHF.

This clonotype was seen repeatedly, ten times or more. The chain uses TRBV7-9 and TRBJ2-3, with TRBD2 as a possible D gene (6 bases). V lost 5 bases and J 3 bases, leaving 15 bases between the germline ends. Germline CDR1 and CDR2: SEHNR and FQNEAQ (reference sequence). The CDR3 spans 15 residues. The CDR3 protein is CASSGRLVVTDTQYF. The CDR3 bases are TGTGCCAGCAGCGGCCGACTAGTCGTAACAGATACGCAGTATTTT. The complete variable domain, with remaining parts taken from reference TRBV7-9 and TRBJ2-3, reads DTGVSQNPRHKITKRGQNVTFRCDPISEHNRLYWYRQTLGQGPEFLTYFQNEAQLEKSRLLSDRFSAERPKGSFSTLEIQRTEQGDSAMYLCASSGRLVVTDTQYFGPGTRLTVL.

V is TRBV7-9 and J is TRBJ2-5; 10 bases agree with TRBD1. Germline V CDR1 and CDR2: SEHNR, FQNEAQ (reference sequence). The V segment lost 4 bases and the J segment 4 bases; nucleotides outside the gene matches: 6. The CDR3 spans 15 residues. The CDR3 sequence: CASSSDRGPGETQYF. CDR3 DNA sequence: TGTGCCAGCAGCTCAGACAGGGGGCCGGGAGAGACCCAGTACTTC. The complete variable domain, with remaining parts taken from reference TRBV7-9 and TRBJ2-5, reads DTGVSQNPRHKITKRGQNVTFRCDPISEHNRLYWYRQTLGQGPEFLTYFQNEAQLEKSRLLSDRFSAERPKGSFSTLEIQRTEQGDSAMYLCASSSDRGPGETQYFGPGTRLLVL.

This clonotype was found many times. This sequence joins TRBV7-6 and TRBJ2-7; D unclear. CDR1 is SGHVS and CDR2 is FNYEAQ in the germline V gene. Deletions cut 8 bases from V and 0 bases from J, with 11 bases between. The CDR3 extends over 13 amino acids. The CDR3 spells CASGTLSSYEQYF. The CDR3 nucleotides read TGTGCCAGCGGAACTCTAAGCTCCTACGAGCAGTACTTC.

This clonotype was observed many times. The rearrangement uses TRBV5-1 and TRBJ1-1, with D maybe TRBD1 (6 bases). From germline, CDR1 is SGHRS and CDR2 YFSETQ. The CDR3 has 16 residues. With 4 bases removed from V and 6 bases from J, the gap between germline ends came to 22 bases. CDR3 residues: CASSPDGRGGEPEAFF. In DNA form, the CDR3 reads TGCGCCAGCAGCCCGGACGGGCGAGGGGGGGAGCCTGAAGCTTTCTTT.

This clonotype was seen ten or more times. The chain carries TRBV6-6 and TRBJ1-1, with a weak D call TRBD1 (6 bases). The V gene's germline CDR1 is MNHNY and CDR2 SVGAGI (reference sequence). V lost 4 bases to trimming and J lost 1 base, with 16 bases between them. This CDR3 has 16 residues. The CDR3 DNA reads TGTGCCAGCAGTTGGAGCTTCAGGGGCGAGAACACTGAAGCTTTCTTT. It encodes CASSWSFRGENTEAFF.

Ten or more counts support this clonotype. The gene calls are TRBV20-1 and TRBJ2-6; TRBD1 agrees at 8 bases. In germline, CDR1 is DFQATT, CDR2 SNEGSKA (reference sequence). The V segment lost 0 bases and the J segment 0 bases; nucleotides outside the gene matches: 10. The CDR3 contains 19 residues. CDR3 loop: CSARDRLAGGRSGANVLTF. CDR3 DNA: TGCAGTGCTAGAGATCGCCTGGCAGGGGGCCGCTCTGGGGCCAACGTCCTGACTTTC.

This chain joins TRBV20-1 and TRBJ2-7; possible D gene TRBD2, 6 bases. CDR1 DFQATT and CDR2 SNEGSKA come from the germline V gene (reference sequence). CDR3 size: 17 residues. With 0 bases removed from V and 0 bases from J, the gap between germline ends came to 18 bases. CDR3 sequence: CSARDVTWRGYSYEQYF. The CDR3 bases are TGCAGTGCTAGAGATGTGACGTGGAGGGGCTACTCCTACGAGCAGTACTTC.

The genes are TRBV7-2 and TRBJ1-4; 7 nucleotides match TRBD1. This CDR3 comprises 14 residues. CDR1 and CDR2 from the germline V gene are SGHTA and FQGNSA. Losses at the gene ends were 6 bases for V and 0 bases for J; bases not matched to a gene: 1. The CDR3 sequence: CASRDRATNEKLFF. DNA for the CDR3: TGTGCCAGCAGAGACAGGGCAACTAATGAAAAACTGTTTTTT.

In its sample, this clonotype was seen a few times. The CDR3 loop reads CASSHYSTDTQYF. The CDR3 DNA sequence: TGCGCCAGCAGCCACTACTCAACAGATACGCAGTATTTT. The chain recombines TRBV4-1 with TRBJ2-3; D is ambiguous. Germline lookup yields CDR1 MGHRA and CDR2 YSYEKL. V was cut by 3 bases and J by 3 bases, with 7 bases left in between. The CDR3 sequence is 13 residues long.

At least ten counts were recorded for this clonotype. The chain employs TRBV20-1 and TRBJ2-4; D gene unclear. The CDR3 runs 13 residues. The V gene lost 3 bases and the J gene lost 8 bases, with 14 bases spanning the gap. Germline V gene sequence: CDR1 DFQATT, CDR2 SNEGSKA (reference sequence). The CDR3 DNA follows: TGCAGTGCTAGCTCAGAGGCCGCGTACATTCAGTACTTC. This sequence encodes CSASSEAAYIQYF.

This chain joins TRBV9 and TRBJ2-1; no firm D call. The CDR3 runs 13 residues. Trimming stripped 0 bases from V and 3 bases from J, with 4 bases between. The V gene's germline CDR1 is SGDLS and CDR2 YYNGEE. The CDR3 reads CASSVGFYNEQFF. For the CDR3, the DNA is TGTGCCAGCAGCGTAGGGTTCTACAATGAGCAGTTCTTC.